This TCR beta chain was recovered during a study of somatic mutations in cytotoxic T cells in rheumatoid arthritis. About the study: Patients gave 30 ml EDTA peripheral blood immediately after diagnosis, prior to starting treatment. The researchers flow-sorted some T-cell populations stained with V beta antibodies and got nearly 100% purity, and these included V beta1+ cells sequenced for TCRB. Study-wide findings and caveats: Among rheumatoid arthritis patients, TRBV07 appeared slightly underrepresented, and this finding was left without any adjustment for multiple comparisons. No antigen targets were known for the expanded CD8+ clones.

Here immunoSEQ multiplex PCR was the method, and the copy in TCRdb shows in-frame clones only, minus some. The table lists 5,000 or so clones, approximately 82% of them singletons. Points on this clone: Antigen unknown.

This CDR3 contains 17 residues. This sequence originates from an adult with rheumatoid arthritis. Sequenced: CD8+ T cells sorted from blood. The chain recombines TRBV1 with TRBJ2-3; no DNA check was done on the table's D call, TRBD2. TRBV1 is noted as a pseudogene. CDR3 residues: CTSSQEGTSGVTDTQYF. DNA of the CDR3: TGCACCAGCAGCCAAGAGGGGACTAGCGGGGTAACAGATACGCAGTATTTT.